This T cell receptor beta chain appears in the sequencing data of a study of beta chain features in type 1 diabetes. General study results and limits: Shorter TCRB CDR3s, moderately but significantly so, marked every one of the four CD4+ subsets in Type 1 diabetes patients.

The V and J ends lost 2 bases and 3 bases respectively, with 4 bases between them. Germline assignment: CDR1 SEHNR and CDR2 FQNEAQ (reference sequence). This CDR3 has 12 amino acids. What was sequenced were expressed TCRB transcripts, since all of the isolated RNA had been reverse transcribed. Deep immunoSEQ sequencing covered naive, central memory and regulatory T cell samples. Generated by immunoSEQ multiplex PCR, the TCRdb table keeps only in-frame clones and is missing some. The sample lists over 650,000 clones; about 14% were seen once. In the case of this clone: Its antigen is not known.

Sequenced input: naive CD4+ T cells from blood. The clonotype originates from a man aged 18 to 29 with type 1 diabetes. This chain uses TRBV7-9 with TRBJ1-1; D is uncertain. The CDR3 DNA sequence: TGTGCCAGCAGCTTACAGGACACTGAAGCTTTCTTT. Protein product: CASSLQDTEAFF.